A single sample is the source of the 29 T cell receptor beta chains below, sequenced in a study of blood T cell repertoires in COVID-19 (dated by TCRdb to 2019 to 2021). The method behind the library was the immunoSEQ multiplex PCR assay. The table comes from immuneACCESS by way of TCRdb, which keeps in-frame sequences with V and J called. Part of the clones is missing from these tables; in studies checked, under half for an unresolved V gene and the rest for unknown reasons. The sample table shows approximately 250,000 clones, and 70% to 90% are seen once. The ten largest clones represent roughly 6.4% of the sample. The sample consisted of peripheral blood. The origin of the receptors is a woman aged 55 to 70 with active or convalescent COVID-19.

The chain couples TRBV15 to TRBJ1-2, with D hard to call. Germline-derived CDR1 and CDR2 are LNHNV and YYDKDF (reference sequence). With 0 bases removed from V and 5 bases from J, the gap between germline ends came to 13 bases. The CDR3 runs to 15 residues. CDR3 sequence: CATSRDPGSGYGYTF. The DNA of the CDR3 is TGTGCCACCAGCAGAGATCCCGGATCGGGGTATGGCTACACCTTC.

The rearrangement links TRBV9 to TRBJ2-3, with D hard to call. Trimming left V 0 bases short and J 6 bases short, with 8 bases between. Germline values: CDR1 SGDLS, CDR2 YYNGEE. CDR3 size: 13 residues. The CDR3 region is CASSVDARDTQYF. CDR3 bases: TGTGCCAGCAGCGTAGACGCCAGGGATACGCAGTATTTT.

V is TRBV11-3 and J is TRBJ1-1; D is uncertain. V was clipped by 1 base and J by 2 bases, with 5 bases between them. CDR3 size: 13 residues. Germline values: CDR1 SGHNT, CDR2 YENEEA. CDR3 residues: CASSLGTNTEAFF. The CDR3 nucleotides read TGTGCCAGCAGCTTAGGAACTAACACTGAAGCTTTCTTT.

J is TRBJ2-7 and V is TRBV3-1 (or the pseudogene TRBV3-2), with a tentative D call TRBD1 (5 bases). CDR3 length: 15 amino acids. CDR1 and CDR2 (germline): LGHDT, YNNKEL (reference sequence). The ends were cut back, 0 bases at V and 9 bases at J, with 18 bases in the middle. CDR3 bases: TGTGCCAGCAGCCAAGAACCGACAGTTTCTACGCCGCAGTACTTC. Translating gives CASSQEPTVSTPQYF.

The chain joins TRBV2 to TRBJ2-1; the D gene is possibly TRBD1 (6 bases). The CDR3 extends over 15 amino acids. Trimming stripped 6 bases from V and 3 bases from J, with 15 bases between. Germline CDR1 SNHLY, CDR2 FYNNEI. The CDR3 reads CASRPTGLLYNEQFF. For the CDR3, the DNA is TGTGCCAGCAGACCTACAGGGCTACTCTACAATGAGCAGTTCTTC.

The CDR3, as DNA: TGTGCCAGCAGCTTAGTCCTGGCGGTTCGCCCTGAAGCTTTCTTT. Amino acid sequence: CASSLVLAVRPEAFF. The J gene is TRBJ1-1, the V gene TRBV7-8, with no clear D. The CDR3 totals 15 residues. Germline lookup yields CDR1 SGHVS and CDR2 FQNEAQ. Deletions cut 1 base from V and 6 bases from J, with 15 bases between.

V is TRBV11-2 and J is TRBJ1-2; TRBD1 matches 9 bases. This CDR3 has 14 residues. J gave up 7 bases and V 1 base, and 4 bases lay outside the gene matches. The germline V gene has CDR1 SGHAT and CDR2 FQNNGV. CDR3 sequence: CASSLGTGVGGYTF. For the CDR3, the DNA is TGTGCCAGCAGCTTAGGGACAGGGGTTGGTGGCTACACCTTC.

The chain employs TRBV5-5 and TRBJ2-2, with D possibly TRBD1 on 6 matching bases. The length of the CDR3 is 17 residues. Germline V gene sequence: CDR1 SGHKS, CDR2 YYEKEE (reference sequence). The V end was cut by 0 bases, the J end by 0 bases, with 12 bases between. CDR3 residues: CASSLDGGYANTGELFF. The CDR3, as DNA: TGTGCCAGCAGCTTGGATGGGGGCTACGCGAACACCGGGGAGCTGTTTTTT.

The chain uses TRBV5-1 and TRBJ2-2; 8 bases line up with TRBD2. The V and J ends lost 4 bases and 7 bases, in that order; junction bases with no gene match: 12. CDR3 length: 16 amino acids. The germline V gene encodes CDR1 SGHRS and CDR2 YFSETQ. CDR3 in amino acids: CASSPFTGGPDGELFF. CDR3 coding DNA: TGCGCCAGCAGCCCCTTCACGGGGGGGCCGGACGGGGAGCTGTTTTTT.

Remarks on this clone: This CDR3 is also generated by other DNA sequences in the sample. The chain carries TRBV2 and TRBJ1-2; 8 positions agree with TRBD1. V shed 4 bases and J 5 bases; nucleotides not matched to a gene: 0. The CDR3 is 12 residues long. Germline lookup yields CDR1 SNHLY and CDR2 FYNNEI. Here the CDR3 DNA reads TGTGCCAGCAGTGGGACAGGGTATGGCTACACCTTC. Protein sequence: CASSGTGYGYTF.

This clone has only one observation. The V call is TRBV30, the J call TRBJ1-5; unclear D gene. This CDR3 is 19 amino acids long. CDR1 is GTSNPN and CDR2 is SVGIG in the germline V gene (reference sequence). Trimming took off 2 bases at V and 0 bases at J, with 23 bases between the two ends. CDR3: CAWSSARSLADYSNQPQHF. CDR3 DNA sequence: TGTGCCTGGAGTAGTGCTAGAAGTTTGGCCGATTATAGCAATCAGCCCCAGCATTTT.

CDR3 coding DNA: TGTGCCAGCCAGACAGGGGGAAGGTATGAGCAGTTCTTC. Residues: CASQTGGRYEQFF. V and J are TRBV2 and TRBJ2-1; 9 positions match TRBD1. Germline V CDR1 and CDR2: SNHLY, FYNNEI. Unmatched junction bases numbered 7, after V lost 8 bases and J lost 8 bases. The CDR3 spans 13 residues.

This chain joins TRBV19 and TRBJ1-2; 7 positions agree with TRBD1. This CDR3 has 17 residues. Losses at the gene ends were 5 bases for V and 7 bases for J; bases not matched to a gene: 19. CDR1 is LNHDA and CDR2 is SQIVND in the germline V gene (reference sequence). CDR3 in DNA: TGTGCCAGTAGTCGCCACGGCGTTCGGACAGGTTCGGGTGGCTACACCTTC. Translated: CASSRHGVRTGSGGYTF.

J is TRBJ1-5 and V is TRBV3-1 (or the pseudogene TRBV3-2); D is possibly TRBD1 (5 bases). Trimming took off 0 bases at V and 4 bases at J, with 10 bases between the two ends. CDR1 and CDR2 (germline): LGHDT, YNNKEL (reference sequence). The CDR3 contains 15 residues. The CDR3 nucleotides are TGTGCCAGCAGCCAAGATGCGGGGGGGAATCAGCCCCAGCATTTT. Protein product: CASSQDAGGNQPQHF.

The J gene is TRBJ1-3, the V gene TRBV6-5; D is unresolved. This CDR3 region has 16 residues. CDR1 and CDR2 (germline): MNHEY, SVGAGI. V was shortened by 4 bases and J by 0 bases, with 13 bases between the two germline ends. The CDR3 region has the DNA TGTGCCAGCAGTTCTAACCTACAGAGCTCTGGAAACACCATATATTTT. Translation: CASSSNLQSSGNTIYF.

The chain links TRBV7-9 to TRBJ2-1; 7 nucleotides align to TRBD2. The germline CDR1 and CDR2 sequences are SEHNR and FQNEAQ (reference sequence). The CDR3 is 15 amino acids. Germline trimming cut 5 bases from V and 0 bases from J; bases unmatched to any gene: 4. The CDR3: CASSEASGSYNEQFF. The DNA for the CDR3 is TGTGCCAGCAGCGAGGCTAGCGGCTCCTACAATGAGCAGTTCTTC.

This chain uses TRBV10-3 with TRBJ2-5, with 8 bases identical to TRBD2. J lost 2 bases, V lost 0 bases, and 2 bases had no gene match. Germline V gene sequence: CDR1 ENHRY, CDR2 SYGVKD. This CDR3 spans 15 amino acids. CDR3 in amino acids: CAISESTSEQETQYF. Written as DNA, the CDR3 is TGTGCCATCAGTGAGTCGACTAGCGAACAAGAGACCCAGTACTTC.

V and J are TRBV6-1 and TRBJ2-5, with 7 bases that match TRBD2. The V segment lost 2 bases and the J segment 4 bases; nucleotides outside the gene matches: 4. Germline V CDR1 and CDR2: MNHNS, SASEGT. This CDR3 region has 14 residues. The CDR3: CASSESWGGETQYF. CDR3 sequence (DNA): TGTGCCAGCAGTGAATCTTGGGGGGGAGAGACCCAGTACTTC.

The chain is built from TRBV5-1 and TRBJ1-5, with TRBD1 matching 8 bases. J was trimmed by 9 bases and V by 0 bases; bases with no gene match: 5. CDR3 length equals 14 residues. Per the germline V gene, CDR1 is SGHRS and CDR2 is YFSETQ. The CDR3 protein is CASSLVQGARPQHF. CDR3 nucleotide sequence: TGCGCCAGCAGCTTGGTTCAGGGGGCTAGGCCCCAGCATTTT.

This clone has just one count. This chain connects TRBV19 to TRBJ1-4; 7 bases agree with TRBD1. CDR3 length: 14 amino acids. Per germline, CDR1 LNHDA and CDR2 SQIVND (reference sequence). Losses at the gene ends were 5 bases for V and 5 bases for J; bases not matched to a gene: 5. CDR3: CASSEGQRNEKLFF. CDR3 bases: TGTGCCAGTAGTGAGGGACAGAGAAATGAAAAACTGTTTTTT.

V and J are TRBV5-3 and TRBJ1-2; TRBD1 might be the D (5 bases). TRBV5-3 is an ORF, with its function uncertain. With 4 bases removed from V and 3 bases from J, the gap between germline ends came to 16 bases. The CDR3 runs to 15 residues. CDR3 loop: CARSPPPGGDYGYTF. In nucleotides, the CDR3 is TGTGCCAGAAGCCCCCCGCCTGGGGGGGACTATGGCTACACCTTC.

The gene calls are TRBV15 and TRBJ2-4; the match to TRBD2 covers 14 bases. This CDR3 contains 20 residues. The V segment lost 2 bases and the J segment 0 bases; nucleotides outside the gene matches: 9. In germline, CDR1 is LNHNV, CDR2 YYDKDF (reference sequence). CDR3 sequence: CATSRPGLAGGPRAKNIQYF. The CDR3 nucleotides read TGTGCCACCAGCAGACCTGGACTAGCGGGAGGCCCGAGAGCCAAAAACATTCAGTACTTC.

V is TRBV5-1 and J is TRBJ2-2, with 10 bases identical to TRBD1. This CDR3 comprises 18 residues. Germline values: CDR1 SGHRS, CDR2 YFSETQ. V was pared by 0 bases and J by 6 bases, with 11 bases of the junction left unmatched. Here the CDR3 reads CASSLAFPGQGTAGELFF. In DNA form, the CDR3 reads TGCGCCAGCAGCTTGGCCTTCCCGGGACAGGGGACAGCCGGGGAGCTGTTTTTT.

This rearrangement joins TRBV4-1 to TRBJ2-5; 7 nucleotides align to TRBD2. Trimming cost V 1 base and J 4 bases; bases outside gene matches: 3. This CDR3 region has 14 residues. Germline CDR1 is MGHRA and CDR2 is YSYEKL. The CDR3 is CASSQAGGRETQYF. Written as DNA, the CDR3 is TGCGCCAGCAGCCAAGCGGGGGGACGAGAGACCCAGTACTTC.

V is TRBV27 and J is TRBJ2-3; 7 positions agree with TRBD2. Germline CDR1 MNHEY, CDR2 SMNVEV (reference sequence). This CDR3 contains 16 residues. The trim removed 5 bases at V and 0 bases at J, leaving 8 bases unmatched. The CDR3 DNA sequence: TGTGCCAGCAGTACCCGACTAGCCTCTAGCACAGATACGCAGTATTTT. Its translation: CASSTRLASSTDTQYF.

The rearrangement uses TRBV30 and TRBJ2-2; TRBD1 matches 9 bases. In germline, CDR1 is GTSNPN, CDR2 SVGIG (reference sequence). The trim removed 5 bases at V and 7 bases at J, leaving 8 bases unmatched. This CDR3 region has 14 residues. This CDR3 reads CAWAAGTGYGELFF. CDR3 nucleotide sequence: TGTGCCTGGGCCGCCGGGACAGGGTACGGGGAGCTGTTTTTT.

The CDR3 DNA sequence: TGTGCCAGCAGCTTGTCTCAGGGGGCGCGGGGAATGGCCCCCAATGAGCAGTTCTTC. It translates to CASSLSQGARGMAPNEQFF. The chain is built from TRBV5-4 and TRBJ2-1; TRBD1 aligns across 8 bases. The CDR3 extends over 19 amino acids. The J segment lost 6 bases and the V segment lost 1 base, leaving 18 bases of the junction unmatched. The germline gives CDR1 SGHNT, CDR2 YYREEE (reference sequence).

This clone was detected only once. The J gene is TRBJ2-3, the V gene TRBV4-2, with D perhaps TRBD2 (5 bases). Germline CDR1 is LGHNA and CDR2 is YNFKEQ. The CDR3 is made up of 16 amino acids. V lost 4 bases to trimming and J lost 5 bases, with 19 bases between them. DNA of the CDR3: TGTGCCAGCAGCCCAAGACGGGAAGTACGGGGAGATACGCAGTATTTT. Translation: CASSPRREVRGDTQYF.

The CDR3 is CASSLNYEQYF. The CDR3 region has the DNA TGTGCCAGCAGCCTTAACTACGAGCAGTACTTC. The V call is TRBV3-1 (or the pseudogene TRBV3-2), the J call TRBJ2-7, with no clear D. V was trimmed by 4 bases and J by 3 bases, leaving 4 bases between them. Germline assignment: CDR1 LGHDT and CDR2 YNNKEL (reference sequence). This CDR3 contains 11 residues.